This entry features one TCR beta chain sequence. Its antigen is undetermined. The data stem from a study of cytomegalovirus exposure and HLA in healthy donors. Study-level points and caveats: Analysis was performed later, and it showed HLA-associated TCR beta chains to be more clonally expanded than equally common others.

This PCR relied on a set of 60 Vbeta primers and 13 Jbeta primers. Generated by immunoSEQ multiplex PCR, the TCRdb table keeps only in-frame clones and is missing some. In the table there are about 180,000 clones, over 75% of which are singletons. The junction had 5 bases not matched to a gene; V was cut back by 3 bases and J by 0 bases. The CDR3 covers 14 residues. The germline V gene has CDR1 GTSNPN and CDR2 SVGIG (reference sequence). Material for sequencing was PBMCs. The V call is TRBV30, the J call TRBJ2-7; 7 bases map to TRBD1. This receptor was identified in a woman aged 25-40 years in good health and CMV-seronegative. CDR3 sequence (DNA): TGTGCCTGGAGGAGGGGGCTCAGCTCCTACGAGCAGTACTTC. Translated: CAWRRGLSSYEQYF.